This T cell receptor (beta chain) came from a study of cytomegalovirus exposure and HLA in healthy donors. This clone turned up a few times. As yet, its antigen is unknown. One end of the junction fails to match germline, which may point to a read error. CDR3 size: 14 residues. The germline V gene encodes CDR1 SGHNT and CDR2 YYREEE (reference sequence). The PCR contained 60 Vbeta and 13 Jbeta primers. Method: immunoSEQ multiplex PCR; TCRdb's copy keeps in-frame clones and lacks some. The repertoire holds roughly 200,000 clones, with around three quarters as singletons. Regarding the study as a whole: When analyzed later, a missense DCLRE1C variant was found to be linked to TCR beta V- and J-gene trimming.

The sequencing input was PBMCs. V and J are TRBV5-4 and TRBJ1-1; TRBD1 aligns across 11 bases. This receptor was taken from a woman aged 40 to 50 in good health and CMV-seronegative. The CDR3 protein is CASSRDRGNAEAFF. Written as DNA, the CDR3 is TGTGCCAGCAGCAGGGACAGGGGGAACGCTGAAGCTTTCTTT.